The rows below give T cell receptor beta chains drawn from one sample of a study of molecular identifiers for immune sequencing clone quantification. TCRdb called the PCR reads again in MiXCR, with one record for every CDR3 protein. The sample has 460,000 or so distinct CDR3 sequences, about a fifth seen once. Specimen: naive CD8+ T cells from blood, with Jurkat cell RNA spiked in. Receptor source: a human donor in good health. Some libraries in this study had Jurkat cell RNA spiked in. CDR3s include the opening cysteine and the closing phenylalanine or tryptophan. The D gene is left open where the match is weak. Expanded clones are given a class, and other clones once, few, many or no size at all.

cdr3_aa: CASSSRAGLAGYDEQFF
cdr3_nt: TGTGCCAGCAGTTCTCGTGCAGGACTAGCGGGCTACGATGAGCAGTTCTTC
d_call: TRBD2
j_call: TRBJ2-1
v_call: TRBV27
clone_size: NA

cdr3_aa: CASSSAGHKYYGYTF
cdr3_nt: TGTGCCAGCAGTTCTGCGGGACACAAATACTATGGCTACACCTTC
d_call: NA
j_call: TRBJ1-2
v_call: TRBV6-5
clone_size: few

cdr3_aa: CASRARGREENDYGCTF
cdr3_nt: TGCGCCAGCAGAGCAAGGGGCAGGGAGGAAAATGACTATGGCTGCACCTTC
d_call: NA
j_call: TRBJ1-2
v_call: TRBV4-1
clone_size: few

cdr3_aa: CASSQLRRETQYF
cdr3_nt: TGTGCCAGCAGCCAATTGCGACGAGAGACCCAGTACTTC
d_call: NA
j_call: TRBJ2-5
v_call: TRBV28
clone_size: NA

cdr3_aa: CSARDYGTSDETQYF
cdr3_nt: TGCAGTGCTAGAGATTACGGGACTAGCGACGAGACCCAGTACTTC
d_call: TRBD2
j_call: TRBJ2-5
v_call: TRBV20-1
clone_size: many

cdr3_aa: CASSLTGRASYEQYF
cdr3_nt: TGTGCCAGCAGTTTAACGGGCAGGGCCTCCTACGAGCAGTACTTC
d_call: NA
j_call: TRBJ2-7
v_call: TRBV28
clone_size: many

cdr3_aa: CASSLDLGRGEVYQPQHF
cdr3_nt: TGTGCCAGCAGCTTAGATCTGGGCAGGGGGGAAGTTTATCAGCCCCAGCATTTT
d_call: TRBD1
j_call: TRBJ1-5
v_call: TRBV11-3
clone_size: NA

cdr3_aa: CASSLAQGVAAFF
cdr3_nt: TGTGCCAGCAGCTTGGCACAGGGGGTAGCAGCTTTCTTT
d_call: TRBD1
j_call: TRBJ1-1
v_call: TRBV5-5
clone_size: many

cdr3_aa: CASSQDRGSFYNEQFF
cdr3_nt: TGCGCCAGCAGCCAAGATCGCGGGAGTTTCTACAATGAGCAGTTCTTC
d_call: TRBD2
j_call: TRBJ2-1
v_call: TRBV4-3
clone_size: NA

cdr3_aa: CASSRSGSLDTQYF
cdr3_nt: TGTGCCAGCAGCCGCAGCGGGAGTTTGGATACGCAGTATTTT
d_call: TRBD2
j_call: TRBJ2-3
v_call: TRBV28
clone_size: many

cdr3_aa: CASSIVGNAYEQYF
cdr3_nt: TGTGCCAGTAGTATTGTTGGTAACGCCTACGAGCAGTACTTC
d_call: NA
j_call: TRBJ2-7
v_call: TRBV19
clone_size: few

cdr3_aa: CASSSWSDYNEQFF
cdr3_nt: TGTGCCAGCAGTTCCTGGTCCGACTACAATGAGCAGTTCTTC
d_call: NA
j_call: TRBJ2-1
v_call: TRBV6-2/TRBV6-3
clone_size: few

cdr3_aa: CASSWTGKDTEAFF
cdr3_nt: TGCGCCAGCAGCTGGACAGGGAAGGACACTGAAGCTTTCTTT
d_call: TRBD1
j_call: TRBJ1-1
v_call: TRBV5-1
clone_size: many

cdr3_aa: CASREARTHQETQYF
cdr3_nt: TGTGCCAGCAGAGAAGCGAGGACCCATCAAGAGACCCAGTACTTC
d_call: NA
j_call: TRBJ2-5
v_call: TRBV6-5
clone_size: many